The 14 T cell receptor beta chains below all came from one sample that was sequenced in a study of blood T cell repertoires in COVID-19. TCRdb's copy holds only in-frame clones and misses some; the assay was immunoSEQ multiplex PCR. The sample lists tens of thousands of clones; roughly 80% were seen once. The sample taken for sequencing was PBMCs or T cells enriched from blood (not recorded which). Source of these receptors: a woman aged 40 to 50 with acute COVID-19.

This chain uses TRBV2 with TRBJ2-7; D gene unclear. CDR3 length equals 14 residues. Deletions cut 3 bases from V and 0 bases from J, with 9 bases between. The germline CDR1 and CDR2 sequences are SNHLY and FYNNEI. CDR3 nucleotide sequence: TGTGCCAGCAGTGATTGGCACGACTCCTACGAGCAGTACGTC. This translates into CASSDWHDSYEQYV.

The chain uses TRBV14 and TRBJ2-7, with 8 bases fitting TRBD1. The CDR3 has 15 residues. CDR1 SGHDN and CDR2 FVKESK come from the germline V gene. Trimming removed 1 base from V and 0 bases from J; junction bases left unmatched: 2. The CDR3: CASSQGTGISYEQYV. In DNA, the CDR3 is TGTGCCAGCAGCCAAGGGACAGGGATCTCCTACGAGCAGTACGTC.

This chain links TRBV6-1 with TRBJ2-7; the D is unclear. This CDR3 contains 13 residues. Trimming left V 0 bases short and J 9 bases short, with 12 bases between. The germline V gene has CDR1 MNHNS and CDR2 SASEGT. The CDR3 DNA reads TGTGCCAGCAGTGAAGCGCTACCGCGCCTGCAGTACTTC. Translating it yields CASSEALPRLQYF.

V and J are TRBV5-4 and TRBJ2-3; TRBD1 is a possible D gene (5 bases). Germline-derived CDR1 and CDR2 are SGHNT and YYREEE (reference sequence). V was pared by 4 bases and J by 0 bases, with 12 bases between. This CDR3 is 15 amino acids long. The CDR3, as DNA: TGTGCCAGCAGCAAGACAGCCCCCAGCACAGATACGCAGTATTTT. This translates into CASSKTAPSTDTQYF.

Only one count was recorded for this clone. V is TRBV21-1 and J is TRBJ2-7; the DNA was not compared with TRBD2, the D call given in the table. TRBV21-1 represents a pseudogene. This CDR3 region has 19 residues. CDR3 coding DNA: TGTGCCAGCAGCAATCAGGGACAGGGGGCTAGCGGGAGTTCCTACGAGCAGTACTTC. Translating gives CASSNQGQGASGSSYEQYF.

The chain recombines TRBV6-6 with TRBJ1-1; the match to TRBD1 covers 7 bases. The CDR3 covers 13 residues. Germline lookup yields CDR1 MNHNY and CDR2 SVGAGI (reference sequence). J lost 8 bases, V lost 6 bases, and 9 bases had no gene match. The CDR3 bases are TGTGCCAGCAGGGGGTCGGGACAGCCAGAAGCTTTCTTT. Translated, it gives CASRGSGQPEAFF.

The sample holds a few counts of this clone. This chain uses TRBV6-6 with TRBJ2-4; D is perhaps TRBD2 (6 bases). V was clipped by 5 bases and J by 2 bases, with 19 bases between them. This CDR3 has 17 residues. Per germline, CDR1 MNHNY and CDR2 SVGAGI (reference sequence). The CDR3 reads CASSPPLGGEPKNIQYF. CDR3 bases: TGTGCCAGCAGTCCCCCTCTGGGCGGGGAACCCAAAAACATTCAGTACTTC.

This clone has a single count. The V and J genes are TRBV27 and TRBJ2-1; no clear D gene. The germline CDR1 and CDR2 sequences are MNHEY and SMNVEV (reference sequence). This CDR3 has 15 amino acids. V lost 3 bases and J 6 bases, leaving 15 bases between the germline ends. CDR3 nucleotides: TGTGCCAGCAGTTTTTTGGCCCCTGACACCAATGAGCAGTTCTTC. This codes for CASSFLAPDTNEQFF.

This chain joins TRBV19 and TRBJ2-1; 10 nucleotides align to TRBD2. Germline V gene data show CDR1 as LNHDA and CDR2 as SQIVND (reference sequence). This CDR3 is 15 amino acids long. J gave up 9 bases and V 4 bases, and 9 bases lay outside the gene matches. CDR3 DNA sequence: TGTGCCAGTAGTAATTTAGCGGGGGGTAGGCGTGAGCAGTTCTTC. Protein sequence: CASSNLAGGRREQFF.

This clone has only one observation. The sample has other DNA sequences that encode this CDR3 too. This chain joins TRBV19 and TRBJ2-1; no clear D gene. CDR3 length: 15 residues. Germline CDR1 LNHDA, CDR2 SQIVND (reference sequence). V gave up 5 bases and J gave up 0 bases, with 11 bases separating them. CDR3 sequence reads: CASSPDRSSYNEQFF. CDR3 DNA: TGTGCCAGTAGTCCTGATAGGAGCTCCTACAATGAGCAGTTCTTC.

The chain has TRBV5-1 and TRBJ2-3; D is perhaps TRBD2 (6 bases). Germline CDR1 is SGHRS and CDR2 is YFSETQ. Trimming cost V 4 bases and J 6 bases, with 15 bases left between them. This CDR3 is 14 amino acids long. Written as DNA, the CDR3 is TGCGCCAGCAGCCTGCTGACTAGGCGGGATACGCAGTATTTT. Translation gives CASSLLTRRDTQYF.

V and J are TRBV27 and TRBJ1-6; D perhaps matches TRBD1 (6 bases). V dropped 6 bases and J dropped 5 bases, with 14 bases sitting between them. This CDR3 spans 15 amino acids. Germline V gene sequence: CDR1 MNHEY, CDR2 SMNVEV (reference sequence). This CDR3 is CASRFAGADNSPLHF. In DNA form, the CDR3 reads TGTGCCAGCAGATTTGCAGGGGCGGATAATTCACCCCTCCACTTT.

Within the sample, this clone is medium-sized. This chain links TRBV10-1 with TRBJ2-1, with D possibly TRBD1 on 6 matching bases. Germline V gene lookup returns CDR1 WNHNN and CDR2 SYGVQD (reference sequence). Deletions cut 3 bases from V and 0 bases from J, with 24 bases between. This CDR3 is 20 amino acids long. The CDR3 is CASSDGRGSGRPSSYNEQFF. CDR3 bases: TGCGCCAGCAGTGATGGCAGGGGAAGCGGAAGGCCGAGCTCCTACAATGAGCAGTTCTTC.

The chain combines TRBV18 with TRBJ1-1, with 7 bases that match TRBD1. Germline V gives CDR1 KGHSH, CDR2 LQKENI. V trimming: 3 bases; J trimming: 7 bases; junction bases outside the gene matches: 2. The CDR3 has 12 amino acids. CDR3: CASSPGTDEAFF. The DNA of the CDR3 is TGTGCCAGCTCACCCGGGACAGATGAAGCTTTCTTT.